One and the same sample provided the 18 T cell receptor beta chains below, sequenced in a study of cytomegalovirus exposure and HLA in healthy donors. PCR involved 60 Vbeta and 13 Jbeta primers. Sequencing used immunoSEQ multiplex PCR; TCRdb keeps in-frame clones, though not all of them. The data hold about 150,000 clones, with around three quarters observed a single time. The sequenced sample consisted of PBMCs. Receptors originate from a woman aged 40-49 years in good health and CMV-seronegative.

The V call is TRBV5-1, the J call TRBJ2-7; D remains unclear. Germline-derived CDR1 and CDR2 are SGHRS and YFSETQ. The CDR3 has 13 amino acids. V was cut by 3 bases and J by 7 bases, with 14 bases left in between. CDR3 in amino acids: CASSSHPKQEQYF. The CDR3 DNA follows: TGCGCCAGCAGCTCTCACCCCAAACAGGAGCAGTACTTC.

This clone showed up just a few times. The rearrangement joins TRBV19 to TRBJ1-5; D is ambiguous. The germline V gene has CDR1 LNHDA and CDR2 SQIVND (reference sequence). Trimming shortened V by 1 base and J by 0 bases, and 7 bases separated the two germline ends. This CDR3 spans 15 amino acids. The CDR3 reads CASSIVHYSNQPQHF. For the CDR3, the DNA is TGTGCCAGTAGTATAGTACACTATAGCAATCAGCCCCAGCATTTT.

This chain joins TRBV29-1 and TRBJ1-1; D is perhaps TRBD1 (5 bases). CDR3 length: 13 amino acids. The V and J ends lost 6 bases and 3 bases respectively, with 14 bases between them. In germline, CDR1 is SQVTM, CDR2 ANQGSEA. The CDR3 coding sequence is TGCAGCGTGGCAGGGAGGTGGGACACTGAAGCTTTCTTT. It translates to CSVAGRWDTEAFF.

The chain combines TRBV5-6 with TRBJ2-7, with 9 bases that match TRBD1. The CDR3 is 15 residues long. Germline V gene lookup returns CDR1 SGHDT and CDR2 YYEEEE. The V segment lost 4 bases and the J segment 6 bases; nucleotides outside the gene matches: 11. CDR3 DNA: TGTGCCAGCAGCCAAATAGGACAGGGGAAGTTCGAGCAGTACTTC. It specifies CASSQIGQGKFEQYF.

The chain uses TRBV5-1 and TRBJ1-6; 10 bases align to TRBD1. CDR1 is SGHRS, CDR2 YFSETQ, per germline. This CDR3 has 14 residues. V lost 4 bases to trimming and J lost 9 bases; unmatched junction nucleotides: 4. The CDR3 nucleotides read TGCGCCAGCAGCCAGCGGGACAGGGGTTCACCCCTCCACTTT. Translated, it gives CASSQRDRGSPLHF.

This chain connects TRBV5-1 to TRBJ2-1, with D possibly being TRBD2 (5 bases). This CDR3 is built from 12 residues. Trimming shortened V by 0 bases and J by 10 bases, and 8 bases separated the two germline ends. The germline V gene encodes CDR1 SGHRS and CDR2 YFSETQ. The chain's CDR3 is CASSLVSGEQFF. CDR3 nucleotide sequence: TGCGCCAGCAGCTTGGTATCGGGGGAGCAGTTCTTC.

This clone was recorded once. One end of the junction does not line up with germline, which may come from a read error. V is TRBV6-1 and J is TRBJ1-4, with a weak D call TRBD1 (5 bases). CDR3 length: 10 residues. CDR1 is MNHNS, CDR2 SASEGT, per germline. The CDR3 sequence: CASSDGGFRF. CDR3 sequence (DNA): TGTGCCAGCAGTGACGGGGGATTCCGTTTT.

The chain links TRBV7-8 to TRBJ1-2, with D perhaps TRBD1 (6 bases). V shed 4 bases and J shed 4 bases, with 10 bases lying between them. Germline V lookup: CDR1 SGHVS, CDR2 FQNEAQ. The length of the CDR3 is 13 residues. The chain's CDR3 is CASSSDRSYGYTF. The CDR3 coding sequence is TGTGCCAGCAGCTCGGACAGAAGCTATGGCTACACCTTC. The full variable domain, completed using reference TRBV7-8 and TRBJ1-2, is GAGVSQSPRYKVAKRGQDVALRCDPISGHVSLFWYQQALGQGPEFLTYFQNEAQLDKSGLPSDRFFAERPEGSVSTLKIQRTQQEDSAVYLCASSSDRSYGYTFGSGTRLTVV.

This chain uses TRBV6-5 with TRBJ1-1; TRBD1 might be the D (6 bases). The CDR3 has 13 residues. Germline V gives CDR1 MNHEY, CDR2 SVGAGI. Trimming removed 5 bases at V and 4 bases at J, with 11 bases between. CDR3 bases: TGTGCCAGCAGTCTACAGGGTCGCACTGAAGCTTTCTTT. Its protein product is CASSLQGRTEAFF.

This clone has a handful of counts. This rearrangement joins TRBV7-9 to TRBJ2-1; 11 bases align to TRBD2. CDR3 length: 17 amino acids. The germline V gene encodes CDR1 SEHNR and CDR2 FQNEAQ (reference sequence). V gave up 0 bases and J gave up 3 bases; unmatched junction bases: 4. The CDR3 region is CASSLAGTSGFYNEQFF. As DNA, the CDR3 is TGTGCCAGCAGCTTAGCGGGGACTAGCGGATTCTACAATGAGCAGTTCTTC.

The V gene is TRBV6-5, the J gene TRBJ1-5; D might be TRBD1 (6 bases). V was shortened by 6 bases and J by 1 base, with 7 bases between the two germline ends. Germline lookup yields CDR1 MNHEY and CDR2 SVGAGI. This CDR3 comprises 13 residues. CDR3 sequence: CASSRGSNQPQHF. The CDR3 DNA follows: TGTGCCAGCAGCAGGGGAAGCAATCAGCCCCAGCATTTT.

In nucleotides, the CDR3 is TGTGCCAGCAGTTCGGCGGGGGGCGTCACTGAAGCTTTCTTT. It translates to CASSSAGGVTEAFF. The rearrangement uses TRBV28 and TRBJ1-1, with a tentative D call TRBD1 (6 bases). Germline V gene lookup returns CDR1 MDHEN and CDR2 SYDVKM. The CDR3 is made up of 14 amino acids. Deletions cut 4 bases from V and 4 bases from J, with 13 bases between.

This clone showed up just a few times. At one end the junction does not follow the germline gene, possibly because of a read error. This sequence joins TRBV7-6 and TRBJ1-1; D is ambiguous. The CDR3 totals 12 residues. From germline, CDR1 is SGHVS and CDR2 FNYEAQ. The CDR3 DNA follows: TGTGCCAGCAGCTTAGCTGGGGAGACGCCCCTTTTT. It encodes CASSLAGETPLF.

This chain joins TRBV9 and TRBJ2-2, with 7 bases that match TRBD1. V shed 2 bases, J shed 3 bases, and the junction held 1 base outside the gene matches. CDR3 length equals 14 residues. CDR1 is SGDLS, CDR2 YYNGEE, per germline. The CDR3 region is CASSVGTDTGELFF. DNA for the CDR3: TGTGCCAGCAGCGTTGGGACAGACACCGGGGAGCTGTTTTTT.

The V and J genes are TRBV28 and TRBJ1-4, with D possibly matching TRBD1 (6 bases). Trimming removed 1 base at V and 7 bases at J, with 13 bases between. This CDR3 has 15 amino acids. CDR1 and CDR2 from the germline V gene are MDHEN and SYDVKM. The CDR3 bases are TGTGCCAGCAGTTTATCCACAGGGAGTAGTGAAAAACTGTTTTTT. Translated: CASSLSTGSSEKLFF.

The CDR3 spells CASKLAGGLEQFF. The CDR3 DNA follows: TGCGCCAGCAAACTAGCGGGGGGGCTGGAGCAGTTCTTC. V gene TRBV10-2 combines with J gene TRBJ2-1; 13 nucleotides agree with TRBD2. V lost 7 bases to trimming and J lost 10 bases; unmatched junction nucleotides: 4. The CDR3 is made up of 13 amino acids. Germline-derived CDR1 and CDR2 are WSHSY and SAAADI.

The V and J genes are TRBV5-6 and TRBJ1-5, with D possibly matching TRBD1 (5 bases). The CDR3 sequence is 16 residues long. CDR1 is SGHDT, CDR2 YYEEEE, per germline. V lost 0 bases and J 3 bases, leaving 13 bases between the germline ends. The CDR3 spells CASSLGQLRINQPQHF. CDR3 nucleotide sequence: TGTGCCAGCAGCTTGGGACAGCTAAGGATCAATCAGCCCCAGCATTTT.

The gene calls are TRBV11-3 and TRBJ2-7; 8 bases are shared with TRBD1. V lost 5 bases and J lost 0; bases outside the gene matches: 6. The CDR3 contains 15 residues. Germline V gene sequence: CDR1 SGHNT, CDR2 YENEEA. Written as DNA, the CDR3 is TGTGCCAGCAGCGCCCGGGACAGGTTCTCCTACGAGCAGTACTTC. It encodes CASSARDRFSYEQYF.